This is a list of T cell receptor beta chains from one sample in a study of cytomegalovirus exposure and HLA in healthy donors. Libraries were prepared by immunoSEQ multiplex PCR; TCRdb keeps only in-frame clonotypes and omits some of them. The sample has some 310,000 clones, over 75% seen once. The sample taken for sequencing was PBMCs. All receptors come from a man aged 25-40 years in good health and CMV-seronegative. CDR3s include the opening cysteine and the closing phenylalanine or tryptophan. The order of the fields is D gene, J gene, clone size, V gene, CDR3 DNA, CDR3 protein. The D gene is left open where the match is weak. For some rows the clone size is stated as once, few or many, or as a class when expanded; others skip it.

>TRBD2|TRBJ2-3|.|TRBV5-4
TGTGCCAGCAGCTCTAGCGGACTAGCCCCAGATACGCAGTATTTT
CASSSSGLAPDTQYF
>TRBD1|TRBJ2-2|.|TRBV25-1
TGTGCCAGCAGTGAACTAGGGACAGGGGGCTTTTCCGGGGAGCTGTTTTTT
CASSELGTGGFSGELFF
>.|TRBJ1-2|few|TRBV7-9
TGTGCCACCCCAGGGGATATTGGCTACACCTTC
CATPGDIGYTF
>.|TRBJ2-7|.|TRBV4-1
TGCGCCAGCAGCCAACGGGAGTCAGGAGCTGGCGAGCAGTACTTC
CASSQRESGAGEQYF
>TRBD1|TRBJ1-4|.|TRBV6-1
TGTGCCAGCAGTGAGCCGGGACAGGGGGCAACTAATGAAAAACTGTTTTTT
CASSEPGQGATNEKLFF
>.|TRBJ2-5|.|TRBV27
TGTGCCAGCAGTTTACCGGGATCCACGGAGACCCAGTACTTC
CASSLPGSTETQYF
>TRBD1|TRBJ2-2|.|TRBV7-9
TGTGCCAGCAGCTTAGCCCAGGGGGTCACCGGGGAGCTGTTTTTT
CASSLAQGVTGELFF
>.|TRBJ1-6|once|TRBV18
TGTGCCAGCCGAAACCAGGGTACCAATAATTCACCCCTCCACTTT
CASRNQGTNNSPLHF
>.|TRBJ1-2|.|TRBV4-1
TGCGCCAGCAGCCAAATAGACAGGCGCCTTGACGGCTACACCTTC
CASSQIDRRLDGYTF
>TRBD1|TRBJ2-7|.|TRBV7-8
TGTGCCAGCAGCTTTACAGGGGCGAGCGAGCAGTACTTC
CASSFTGASEQYF
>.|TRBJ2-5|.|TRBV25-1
TGTGCCAGCAGTAGTTTGGAGGGCCAAGAGACCCAGTACTTC
CASSSLEGQETQYF
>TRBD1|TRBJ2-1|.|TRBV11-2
TGTGCCAGCAGCTTACGGTCAGGGACAGGGACAAATGAGCAGTTCTTC
CASSLRSGTGTNEQFF
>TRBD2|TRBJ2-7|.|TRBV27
TGTGCCAGCAGTTTAGTTCGTGCGGGGGGGGAGCAGTACTTC
CASSLVRAGGEQYF
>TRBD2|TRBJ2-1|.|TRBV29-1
TGCAGCGTTGCTGGTACTAGCGGGGTGCACTACAATGAGCAGTTCTTC
CSVAGTSGVHYNEQFF
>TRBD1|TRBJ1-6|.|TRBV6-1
TGTGCCAGCAGTGAAAATTCGGCCAGGGGGAATTCACCCCTCCACTTT
CASSENSARGNSPLHF
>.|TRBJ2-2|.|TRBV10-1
TGCGCCAGCAGCCCGGGTTGGGACACCGGGGAGCTGTTTTTT
CASSPGWDTGELFF
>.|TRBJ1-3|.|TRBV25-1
TGTGCCAGCAGTGAATACGCAGGGTCGGGAAACACCATATATTTT
CASSEYAGSGNTIYF
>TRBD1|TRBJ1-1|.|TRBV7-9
TGTGCCAGCAGCTTAGACGGCCCGAGACAGGGGAATGCTTTCTTT
CASSLDGPRQGNAFF
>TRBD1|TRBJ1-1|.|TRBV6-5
TGTGCCAGTCGACAGGGGATGACTGAAGCTTTCTTT
CASRQGMTEAFF
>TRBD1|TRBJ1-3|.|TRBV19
TGTGCCAGTAGTCCAGGGACAGCAAACACCATATATTTT
CASSPGTANTIYF
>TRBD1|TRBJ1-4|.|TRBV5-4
TGTGCCAGCAGCAAAACCGGGACAGGGGGTGAAAAACTGTTTTTT
CASSKTGTGGEKLFF
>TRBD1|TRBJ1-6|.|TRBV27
TGTGCCAGCAGTCCCAGGGACAGAAATTCACCCCTCCACTTT
CASSPRDRNSPLHF